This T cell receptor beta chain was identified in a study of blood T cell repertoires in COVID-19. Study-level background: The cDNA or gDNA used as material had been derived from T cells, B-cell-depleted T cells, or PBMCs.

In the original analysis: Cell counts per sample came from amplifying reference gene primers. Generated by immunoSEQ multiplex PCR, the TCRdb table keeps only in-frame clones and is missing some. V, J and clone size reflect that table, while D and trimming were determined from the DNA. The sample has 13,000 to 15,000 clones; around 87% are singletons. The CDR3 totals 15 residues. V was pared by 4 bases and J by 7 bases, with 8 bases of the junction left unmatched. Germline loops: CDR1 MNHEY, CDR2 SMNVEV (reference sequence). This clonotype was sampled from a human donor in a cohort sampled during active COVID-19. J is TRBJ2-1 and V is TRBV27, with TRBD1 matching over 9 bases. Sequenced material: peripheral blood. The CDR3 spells CASSSPGQGVNEQFF. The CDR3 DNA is TGTGCCAGCAGTTCACCGGGACAGGGCGTAAATGAGCAGTTCTTC.